This T cell receptor (beta chain) comes out of a study of CD8 T cells in ankylosing spondylitis. Study-wide points: Blood from ankylosing spondylitis patients appeared to carry a characteristic roughly 8-variant TCR beta motif. Before this, some motif variants had been reported in reactive arthritis synovial fluid and blood. Significantly higher representation of disease-linked clones was reported for matched ankylosing spondylitis synovial fluid.

Molecular-barcoded quantitative 5'-RACE produced these TCR beta libraries. TCRdb re-called the 5' RACE reads through MiXCR, storing one row per CDR3 protein. This sample has approximately 540,000 distinct CDR3 sequences, with roughly 13% found just once. The V gene's germline CDR1 is SEHNR and CDR2 FQNEAQ (reference sequence). CDR3 length: 13 residues. The V end was cut by 1 base, the J end by 5 bases, with 8 bases between. This clonotype was seen a handful of times. Its matching antigen is unknown. The specimen sequenced was blood, either unsorted or a sorted T cell fraction (not recorded which). The receptor was isolated from a male donor with ankylosing spondylitis. The V and J genes are TRBV7-9 and TRBJ2-5; D call uncertain. The CDR3, as DNA: TGTGCCAGCAGCTTAGTAGTTTACGAGACCCAGTACTTC. Translation: CASSLVVYETQYF.